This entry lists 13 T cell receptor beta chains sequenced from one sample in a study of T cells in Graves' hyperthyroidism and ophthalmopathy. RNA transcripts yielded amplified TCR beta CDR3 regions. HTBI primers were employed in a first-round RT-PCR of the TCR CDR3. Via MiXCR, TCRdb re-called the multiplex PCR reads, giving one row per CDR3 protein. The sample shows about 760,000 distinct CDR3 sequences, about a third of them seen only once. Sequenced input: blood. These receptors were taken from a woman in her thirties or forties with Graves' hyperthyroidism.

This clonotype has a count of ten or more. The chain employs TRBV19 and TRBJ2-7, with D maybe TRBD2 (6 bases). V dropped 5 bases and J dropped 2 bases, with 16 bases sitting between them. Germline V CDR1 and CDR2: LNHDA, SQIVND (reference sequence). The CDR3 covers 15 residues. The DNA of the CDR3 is TGTGCCAGTAGTGTGGGCGGGACGCTAACCTACGAGCAGTACTTC. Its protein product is CASSVGGTLTYEQYF.

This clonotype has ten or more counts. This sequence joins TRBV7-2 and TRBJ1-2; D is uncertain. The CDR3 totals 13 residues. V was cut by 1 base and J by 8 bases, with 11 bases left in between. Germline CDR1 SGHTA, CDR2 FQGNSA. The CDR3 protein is CASSLERTGGYTF. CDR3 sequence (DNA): TGTGCCAGCAGCTTAGAGCGGACGGGGGGCTACACCTTC.

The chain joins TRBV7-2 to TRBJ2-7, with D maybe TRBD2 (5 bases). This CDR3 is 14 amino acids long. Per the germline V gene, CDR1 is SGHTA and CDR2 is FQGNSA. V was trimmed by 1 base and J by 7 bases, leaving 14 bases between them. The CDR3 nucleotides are TGTGCCAGCAGCTTAGTATTCGGGGTGAGGGAGCAGTACTTC. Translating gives CASSLVFGVREQYF.

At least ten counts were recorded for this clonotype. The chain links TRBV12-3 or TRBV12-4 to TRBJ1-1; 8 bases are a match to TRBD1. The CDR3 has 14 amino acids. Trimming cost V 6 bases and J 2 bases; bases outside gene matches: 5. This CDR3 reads CASSWAGGNTEAFF. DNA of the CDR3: TGTGCCAGCAGCTGGGCAGGGGGCAACACTGAAGCTTTCTTT.

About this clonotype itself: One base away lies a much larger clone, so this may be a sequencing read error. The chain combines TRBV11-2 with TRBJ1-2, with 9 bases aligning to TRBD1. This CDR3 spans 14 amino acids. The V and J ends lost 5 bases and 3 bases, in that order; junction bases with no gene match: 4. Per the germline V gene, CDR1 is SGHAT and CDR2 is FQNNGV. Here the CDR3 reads CASSNRGPDYGYTF. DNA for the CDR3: TGTGCCAGCAGCAACAGGGGGCCCGACTATGGCTACACCTTC.

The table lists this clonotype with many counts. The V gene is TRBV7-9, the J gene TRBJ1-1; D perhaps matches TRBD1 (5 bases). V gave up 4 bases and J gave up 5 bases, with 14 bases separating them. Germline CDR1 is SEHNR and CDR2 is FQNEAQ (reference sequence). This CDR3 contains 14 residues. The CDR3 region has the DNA TGTGCCAGCAGCTCCTCCGGGACCGAAACTGAAGCTTTCTTT. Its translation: CASSSSGTETEAFF. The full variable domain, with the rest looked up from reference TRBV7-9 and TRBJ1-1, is DTGVSQNPRHKITKRGQNVTFRCDPISEHNRLYWYRQTLGQGPEFLTYFQNEAQLEKSRLLSDRFSAERPKGSFSTLEIQRTEQGDSAMYLCASSSSGTETEAFFGQGTRLTVV.

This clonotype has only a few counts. As DNA, the CDR3 is TGTGCCAGCAGGAATAGCGGGAATCAAGAGACCCAGTACTTC. It is translated as CASRNSGNQETQYF. This chain uses TRBV28 with TRBJ2-5; 8 bases fit TRBD2. Per germline, CDR1 MDHEN and CDR2 SYDVKM. The ends lost 6 bases at V and 2 bases at J; junction bases unmatched: 5. The CDR3 is 14 amino acids.

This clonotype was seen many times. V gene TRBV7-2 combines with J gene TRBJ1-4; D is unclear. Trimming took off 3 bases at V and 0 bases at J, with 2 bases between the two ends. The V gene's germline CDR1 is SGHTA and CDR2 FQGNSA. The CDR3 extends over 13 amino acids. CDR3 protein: CASSFTTNEKLFF. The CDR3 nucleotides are TGTGCCAGCAGCTTTACAACTAATGAAAAACTGTTTTTT.

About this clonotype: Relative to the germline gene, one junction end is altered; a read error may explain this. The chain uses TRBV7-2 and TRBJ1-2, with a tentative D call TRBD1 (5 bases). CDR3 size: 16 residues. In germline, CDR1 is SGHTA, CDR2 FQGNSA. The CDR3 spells CASSRGEGGAGYGYTF. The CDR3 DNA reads TGCGCCAGCAGCCGGGGGGAAGGAGGCGCCGGCTATGGCTACACCTTC.

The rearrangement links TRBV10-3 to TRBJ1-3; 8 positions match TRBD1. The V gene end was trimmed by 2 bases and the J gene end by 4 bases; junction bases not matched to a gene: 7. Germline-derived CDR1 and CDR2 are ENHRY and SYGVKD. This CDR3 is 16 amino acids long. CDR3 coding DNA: TGTGCCATCAGTGAGACCGACAGGGGTTTGGGAAACACCATATATTTT. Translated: CAISETDRGLGNTIYF.

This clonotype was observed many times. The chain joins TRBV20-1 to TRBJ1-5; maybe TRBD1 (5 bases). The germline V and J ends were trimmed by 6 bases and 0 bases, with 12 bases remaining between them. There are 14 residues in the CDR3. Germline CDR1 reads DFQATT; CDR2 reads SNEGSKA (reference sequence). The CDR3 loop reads CSAGQLDSNQPQHF. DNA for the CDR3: TGCAGTGCAGGACAACTAGATAGCAATCAGCCCCAGCATTTT.

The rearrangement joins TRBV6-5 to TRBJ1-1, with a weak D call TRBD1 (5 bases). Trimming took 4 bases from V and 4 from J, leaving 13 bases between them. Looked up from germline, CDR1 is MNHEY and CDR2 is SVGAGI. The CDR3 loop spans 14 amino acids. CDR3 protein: CASSSDGTRTEAFF. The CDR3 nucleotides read TGTGCCAGCAGTTCGGACGGGACCCGCACTGAAGCTTTCTTT.

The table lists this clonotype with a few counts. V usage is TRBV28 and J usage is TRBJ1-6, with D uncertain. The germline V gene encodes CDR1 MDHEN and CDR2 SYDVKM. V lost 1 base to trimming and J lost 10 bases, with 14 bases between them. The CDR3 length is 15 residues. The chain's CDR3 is CASSLFGRAASPLHF. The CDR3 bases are TGTGCCAGCAGTTTATTTGGGAGGGCAGCATCACCCCTCCACTTT.